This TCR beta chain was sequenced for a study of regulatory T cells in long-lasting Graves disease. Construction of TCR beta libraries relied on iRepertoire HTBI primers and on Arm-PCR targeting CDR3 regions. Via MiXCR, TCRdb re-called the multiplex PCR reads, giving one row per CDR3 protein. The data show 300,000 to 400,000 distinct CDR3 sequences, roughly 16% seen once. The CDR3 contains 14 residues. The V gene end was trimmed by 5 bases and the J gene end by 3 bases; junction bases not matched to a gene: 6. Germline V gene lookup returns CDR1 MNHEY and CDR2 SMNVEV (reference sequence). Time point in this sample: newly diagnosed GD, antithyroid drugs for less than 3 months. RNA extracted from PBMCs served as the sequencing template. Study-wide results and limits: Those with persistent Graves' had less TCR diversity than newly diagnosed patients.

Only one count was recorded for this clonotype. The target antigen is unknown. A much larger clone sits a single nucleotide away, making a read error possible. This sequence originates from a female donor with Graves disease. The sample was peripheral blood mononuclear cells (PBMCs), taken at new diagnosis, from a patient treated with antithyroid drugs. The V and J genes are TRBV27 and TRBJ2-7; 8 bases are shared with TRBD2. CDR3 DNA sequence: TGTGCCAGCAGTGGAGCGGGGGATCTCTACGAGCAGTACTTC. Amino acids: CASSGAGDLYEQYF.